A selection of T cell receptor beta chains follows, all from one sample in a study of graft-versus-host responses after intestinal transplantation. The method was immunoSEQ multiplex PCR; TCRdb's version includes in-frame clones alone and lacks a portion of them. The sample shows some 120,000 clones, 85% to 95% of them seen only once. These TCRs are of unknown antigen specificity. Sequences were derived from unstimulated CD4+ T cells sorted from spleen or lymph node cells, sampled before transplant. These receptors came from a human donor who was the organ donor for an intestinal transplant. CDR3s include the opening cysteine and the closing phenylalanine or tryptophan. D genes are given only for firm matches.

J	D	V	CDR3	DNA
TRBJ2-5	TRBD2	TRBV20-1	CSAPSGETQYF	TGCAGTGCTCCTAGCGGGGAGACCCAGTACTTC
TRBJ2-7	TRBD2	TRBV4-1	CASSQANFGLAVGEQYF	TGCGCCAGCAGCCAAGCGAACTTTGGACTAGCGGTCGGGGAGCAGTACTTC
TRBJ2-7	-	TRBV20-1	CSAIADYEQYF	TGCAGTGCTATCGCGGATTACGAGCAGTACTTC
TRBJ2-4	-	TRBV28	CASSLTGRNIQYF	TGTGCCAGCAGTTTAACCGGGAGAAACATTCAGTACTTC
TRBJ1-1	-	TRBV6-1	CASNGVNTEAFF	TGTGCCAGCAACGGGGTGAACACTGAAGCTTTCTTT
TRBJ2-2	TRBD2	TRBV2	CASSQMRAGGPNTGELFF	TGTGCCAGCAGCCAGATGCGAGCGGGAGGACCGAACACCGGGGAGCTGTTTTTT
TRBJ2-7	-	TRBV6-1	CASSFQSEQYF	TGTGCCAGCAGCTTCCAGAGCGAGCAGTACTTC
TRBJ2-5	TRBD2	TRBV6-9	CASSYPPLAGARRVHQETQYF	TGTGCCAGCAGTTATCCCCCGCTAGCGGGAGCTCGGAGGGTTCATCAAGAGACCCAGTACTTC
TRBJ2-3	TRBD2	TRBV2	CASRSGRTDTQYF	TGTGCCAGCAGAAGCGGGAGGACAGATACGCAGTATTTT
TRBJ2-5	-	TRBV27	CASSLFIGAKPETQYF	TGTGCCAGCAGTTTATTTATAGGGGCTAAACCGGAGACCCAGTACTTC
TRBJ2-3	-	TRBV6-5	CASSEDYADTQYF	TGTGCCAGCAGTGAGGACTACGCAGATACGCAGTATTTT
TRBJ2-7	TRBD2	TRBV5-4	CASSSPGGGEQYF	TGTGCCAGCAGCTCCCCGGGGGGGGGCGAGCAGTACTTC
TRBJ2-1	TRBD1	TRBV5-1	CASSWDQGAYNEQFF	TGCGCCAGCAGCTGGGACCAGGGGGCGTACAATGAGCAGTTCTTC
TRBJ1-4	-	TRBV28	CASNGDRRTPNEKLFF	TGTGCCAGCAATGGAGACAGGCGAACTCCTAATGAAAAACTGTTTTTT
TRBJ1-1	TRBD1	TRBV5-4	CASSSTGGTEAFF	TGTGCCAGCAGCTCCACAGGGGGAACTGAAGCTTTCTTT
TRBJ1-4	TRBD1	TRBV25-1	CASSARGQVRNEKLFF	TGTGCCAGCAGCGCGAGGGGACAGGTCCGTAATGAAAAACTGTTTTTT
TRBJ1-1	-	TRBV5-1	CASSLQGNTEAFF	TGCGCCAGCAGCCTTCAGGGGAACACTGAAGCTTTCTTT
TRBJ2-5	-	TRBV30	CAREGNAETQYF	TGTGCCCGAGAGGGGAATGCAGAGACCCAGTACTTC
TRBJ2-2	TRBD2	TRBV11-3	CASSPGLAGGHTGELFF	TGTGCCAGCAGCCCGGGACTAGCGGGAGGGCACACCGGGGAGCTGTTTTTT
TRBJ1-2	-	TRBV19	CASSIGVSSSYNYGYTF	TGTGCCAGTAGTATCGGAGTCAGTTCTTCCTATAACTATGGCTACACCTTC